This passage covers 5 T cell receptor beta chains from one sample sequenced in a study of T-cell reconstitution after alpha-beta-depleted transplantation in children. A TCRbeta library incorporating unique molecular identifiers was prepared. From the PCR reads, TCRdb called clonotypes with MiXCR, one entry per CDR3 protein. The data contain about 540,000 distinct CDR3 sequences, around 16% of them seen just once; the ten biggest clones take up more than 2.5%. The material sequenced was PBMCs from the stem cell graft donor, taken from the stem cell graft. These receptors all stem from a human donor who donated a stem cell graft to a child with acute lymphoblastic leukemia.

This clonotype was found a few times. The chain has TRBV6-1 and TRBJ1-5, with TRBD1 matching 11 bases. After removal of 4 bases from V and 4 bases from J, the junction contained 9 bases not matched to a gene. The length of the CDR3 is 17 residues. Per germline, CDR1 MNHNS and CDR2 SASEGT. CDR3 loop: CASSVRTGGARNQPQHF. CDR3 DNA sequence: TGTGCCAGCAGTGTCCGGACAGGGGGCGCGAGAAATCAGCCCCAGCATTTT.

A few counts support this clonotype. V and J are TRBV7-2 and TRBJ2-7; the match to TRBD1 covers 12 bases. Germline V gene sequence: CDR1 SGHTA, CDR2 FQGNSA. This CDR3 spans 17 amino acids. J lost 4 bases, V lost 3 bases, and 10 bases had no gene match. CDR3 amino acids: CASSFFGPGQGAYEQYF. The CDR3 DNA is TGTGCCAGCAGCTTTTTTGGCCCGGGACAGGGGGCTTACGAGCAGTACTTC.

This clonotype was observed a handful of times. This rearrangement joins TRBV6-5 to TRBJ2-7; weak D call: TRBD1 (6 bases). Germline CDR1 is MNHEY and CDR2 is SVGAGI. CDR3 size: 14 residues. Trimming left V 4 bases short and J 3 bases short, with 13 bases between. The CDR3 DNA sequence: TGTGCCAGCAGTTCAGGGGTTCCCGTCTACGAGCAGTACTTC. Amino acids: CASSSGVPVYEQYF.

The table lists this clonotype with many counts. The chain is built from TRBV5-1 and TRBJ1-1; a possible D gene is TRBD1 (5 bases). The CDR3 has 14 amino acids. V lost 0 bases and J 5 bases, leaving 11 bases between the germline ends. Germline V gene lookup returns CDR1 SGHRS and CDR2 YFSETQ. The CDR3: CASSLAGALTEAFF. Written as DNA, the CDR3 is TGCGCCAGCAGCTTGGCTGGGGCCCTGACTGAAGCTTTCTTT.

This clonotype was picked up a small number of times. V gene TRBV3-1 combines with J gene TRBJ2-1; no reliable D call. CDR1 LGHDT and CDR2 YNNKEL come from the germline V gene (reference sequence). V gave up 1 base and J gave up 4 bases, with 11 bases separating them. CDR3 length: 15 amino acids. The CDR3 reads CASSQGEQVYNEQFF. The CDR3 DNA reads TGTGCCAGCAGCCAAGGGGAACAAGTGTACAATGAGCAGTTCTTC.